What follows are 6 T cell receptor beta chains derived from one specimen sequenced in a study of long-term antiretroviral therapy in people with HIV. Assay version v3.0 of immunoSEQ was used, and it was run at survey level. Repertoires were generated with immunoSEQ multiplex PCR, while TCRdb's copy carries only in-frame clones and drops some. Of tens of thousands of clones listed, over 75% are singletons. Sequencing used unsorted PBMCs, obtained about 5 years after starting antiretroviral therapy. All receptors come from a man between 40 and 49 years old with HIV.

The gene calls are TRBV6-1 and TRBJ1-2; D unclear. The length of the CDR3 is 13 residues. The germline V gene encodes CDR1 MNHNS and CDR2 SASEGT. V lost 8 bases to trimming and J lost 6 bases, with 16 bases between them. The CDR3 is CASGEFSVNGYTF. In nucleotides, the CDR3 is TGTGCCAGCGGGGAGTTTTCAGTGAATGGCTACACCTTC.

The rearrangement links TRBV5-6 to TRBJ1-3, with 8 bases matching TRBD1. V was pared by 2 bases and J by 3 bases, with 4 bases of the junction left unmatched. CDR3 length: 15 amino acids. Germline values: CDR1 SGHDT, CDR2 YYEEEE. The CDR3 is CASSLQGGNGNTIYF. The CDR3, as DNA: TGTGCCAGCAGCTTACAGGGGGGGAATGGAAACACCATATATTTT. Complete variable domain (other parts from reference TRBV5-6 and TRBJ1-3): DAGVTQSPTHLIKTRGQQVTLRCSPKSGHDTVSWYQQALGQGPQFIFQYYEEEERQRGNFPDRFSGHQFPNYSSELNVNALLLGDSALYLCASSLQGGNGNTIYFGEGSWLTVV.

The CDR3 reads CASSEAGTGGEGYTF. The CDR3, as DNA: TGTGCCAGCAGTGAAGCCGGGACAGGAGGCGAGGGCTACACCTTC. The J gene is TRBJ1-2, the V gene TRBV6-1; 8 bases are shared with TRBD1. V was clipped by 0 bases and J by 8 bases; unmatched bases: 8. There are 15 residues in the CDR3. Germline V CDR1 and CDR2: MNHNS, SASEGT.

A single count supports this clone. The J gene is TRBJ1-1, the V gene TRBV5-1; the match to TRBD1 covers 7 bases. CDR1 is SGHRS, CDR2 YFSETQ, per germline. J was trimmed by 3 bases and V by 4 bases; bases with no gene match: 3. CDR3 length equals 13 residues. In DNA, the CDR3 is TGCGCCAGCAGCAAGGGGGCCGACACTGAAGCTTTCTTT. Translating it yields CASSKGADTEAFF.

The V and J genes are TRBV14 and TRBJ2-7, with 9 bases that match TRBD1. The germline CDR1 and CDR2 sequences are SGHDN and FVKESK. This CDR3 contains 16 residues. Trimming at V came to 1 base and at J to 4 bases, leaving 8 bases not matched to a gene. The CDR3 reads CASSQVAETGGYEQYF. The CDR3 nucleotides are TGTGCCAGCAGCCAAGTAGCGGAGACAGGGGGGTACGAGCAGTACTTC.

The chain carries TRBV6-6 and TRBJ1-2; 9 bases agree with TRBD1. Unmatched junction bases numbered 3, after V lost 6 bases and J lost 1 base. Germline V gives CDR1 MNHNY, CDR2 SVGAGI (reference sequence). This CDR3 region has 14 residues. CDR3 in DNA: TGTGCCAGCAGACCGGGACAGGGTAACTATGGCTACACCTTC. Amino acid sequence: CASRPGQGNYGYTF.